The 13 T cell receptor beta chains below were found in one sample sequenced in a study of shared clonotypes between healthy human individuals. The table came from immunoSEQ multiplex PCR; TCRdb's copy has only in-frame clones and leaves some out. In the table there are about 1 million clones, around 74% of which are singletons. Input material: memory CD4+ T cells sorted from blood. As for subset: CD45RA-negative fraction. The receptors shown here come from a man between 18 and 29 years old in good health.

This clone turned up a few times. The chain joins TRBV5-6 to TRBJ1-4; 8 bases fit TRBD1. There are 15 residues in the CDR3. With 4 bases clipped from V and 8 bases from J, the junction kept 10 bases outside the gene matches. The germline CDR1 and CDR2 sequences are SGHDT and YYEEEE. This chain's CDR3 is CASSLRTGRIEKLFF. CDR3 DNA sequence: TGTGCCAGCAGCCTCAGGACAGGGCGGATCGAAAAACTGTTTTTT.

This CDR3 is CASSGSGVNSPLHF. In nucleotides, the CDR3 is TGTGCCAGCAGTGGGTCAGGGGTTAATTCACCCCTCCACTTT. The rearrangement joins TRBV2 to TRBJ1-6; TRBD1 is a possible D gene (6 bases). In germline, CDR1 is SNHLY, CDR2 FYNNEI. The V and J ends lost 4 bases and 6 bases respectively, with 10 bases between them. The CDR3 spans 14 residues.

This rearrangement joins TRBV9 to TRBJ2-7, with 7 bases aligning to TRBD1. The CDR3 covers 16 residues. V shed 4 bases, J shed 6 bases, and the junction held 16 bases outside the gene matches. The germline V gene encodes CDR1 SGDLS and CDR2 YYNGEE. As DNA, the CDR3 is TGTGCCAGCAGCTTAAACCGGGACAGTCTCTACCCCGAGCAGTACTTC. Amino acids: CASSLNRDSLYPEQYF.

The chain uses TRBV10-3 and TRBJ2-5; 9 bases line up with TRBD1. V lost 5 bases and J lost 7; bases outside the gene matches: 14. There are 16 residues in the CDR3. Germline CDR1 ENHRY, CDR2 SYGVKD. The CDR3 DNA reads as TGTGCCATCAGTTCCCGGACAGGGGCCTCGGGGGGGACCCAGTACTTC. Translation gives CAISSRTGASGGTQYF.

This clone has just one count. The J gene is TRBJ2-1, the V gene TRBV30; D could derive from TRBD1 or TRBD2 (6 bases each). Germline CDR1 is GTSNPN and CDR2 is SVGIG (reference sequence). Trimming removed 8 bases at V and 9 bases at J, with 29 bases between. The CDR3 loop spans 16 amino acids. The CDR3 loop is CARQTPGDIKLGEQFF. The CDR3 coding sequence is TGTGCCCGACAGACCCCGGGGGACATTAAACTCGGTGAGCAGTTCTTC.

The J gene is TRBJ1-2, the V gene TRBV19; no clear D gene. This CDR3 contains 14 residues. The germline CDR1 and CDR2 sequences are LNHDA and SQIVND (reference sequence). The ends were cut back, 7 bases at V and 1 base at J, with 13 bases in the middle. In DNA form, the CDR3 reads TGTGCCAGTAATCATCCTCCGCATAACTATGGCTACACCTTC. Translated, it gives CASNHPPHNYGYTF.

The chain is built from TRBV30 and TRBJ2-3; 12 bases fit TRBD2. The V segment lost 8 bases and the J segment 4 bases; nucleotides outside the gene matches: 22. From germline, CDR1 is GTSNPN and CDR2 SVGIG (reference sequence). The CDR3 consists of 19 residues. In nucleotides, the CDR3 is TGTGCCGGGTTCAAGGGCTACAGACTAGCGGGGGATATACCAGATACGCAGTATTTT. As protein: CAGFKGYRLAGDIPDTQYF. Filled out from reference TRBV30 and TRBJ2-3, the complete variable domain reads SQTIHQWPATLVQPVGSPLSLECTVEGTSNPNLYWYRQAAGRGLQLLFYSVGIGQISSEVPQNLSASRPQDRQFILSSKKLLLSDSGFYLCAGFKGYRLAGDIPDTQYFGPGTRLTVL.

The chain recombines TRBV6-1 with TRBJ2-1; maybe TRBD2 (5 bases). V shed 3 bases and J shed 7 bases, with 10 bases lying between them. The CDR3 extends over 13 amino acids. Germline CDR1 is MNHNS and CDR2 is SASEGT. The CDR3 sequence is CASSDPSLNEQFF. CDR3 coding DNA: TGTGCCAGCAGTGATCCTAGCCTAAATGAGCAGTTCTTC.

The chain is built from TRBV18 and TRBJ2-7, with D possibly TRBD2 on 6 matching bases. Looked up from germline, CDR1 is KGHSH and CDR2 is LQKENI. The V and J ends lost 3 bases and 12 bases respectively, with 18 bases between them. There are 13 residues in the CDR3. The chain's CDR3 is CASSPRTGDEGYF. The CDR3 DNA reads TGTGCCAGCTCACCCCGCACGGGGGACGAGGGGTACTTC.

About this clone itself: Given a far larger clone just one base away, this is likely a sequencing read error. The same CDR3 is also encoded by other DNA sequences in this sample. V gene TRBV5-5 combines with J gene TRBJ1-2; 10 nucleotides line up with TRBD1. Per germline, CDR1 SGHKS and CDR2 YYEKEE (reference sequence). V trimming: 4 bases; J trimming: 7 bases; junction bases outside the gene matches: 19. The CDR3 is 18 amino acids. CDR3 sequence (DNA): TGTGCCAGCAGCCAAGATACCATCGGGACAGGGGCCCCACGTGGCTACACCTTC. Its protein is CASSQDTIGTGAPRGYTF.

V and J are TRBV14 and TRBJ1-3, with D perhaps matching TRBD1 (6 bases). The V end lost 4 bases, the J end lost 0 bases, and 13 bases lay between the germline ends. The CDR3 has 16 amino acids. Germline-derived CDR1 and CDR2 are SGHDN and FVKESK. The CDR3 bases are TGTGCCAGCAGCCCCCGCGGGACATCCTCTGGAAACACCATATATTTT. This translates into CASSPRGTSSGNTIYF.

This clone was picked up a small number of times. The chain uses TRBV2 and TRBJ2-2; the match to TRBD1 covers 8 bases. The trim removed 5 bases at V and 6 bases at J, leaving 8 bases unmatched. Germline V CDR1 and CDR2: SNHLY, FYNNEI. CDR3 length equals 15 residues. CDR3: CASSTGQGSAGELFF. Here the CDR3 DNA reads TGTGCCAGCAGTACAGGACAGGGAAGCGCCGGGGAGCTGTTTTTT.

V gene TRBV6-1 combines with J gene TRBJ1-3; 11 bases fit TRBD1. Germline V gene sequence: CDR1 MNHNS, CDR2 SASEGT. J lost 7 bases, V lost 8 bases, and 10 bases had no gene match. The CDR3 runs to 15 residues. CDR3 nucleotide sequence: TGTGCCAGCCACGGACAGGGGGCCGGTGCTAACACCATATATTTT. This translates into CASHGQGAGANTIYF.